One sample yielded the 15 T cell receptor beta chains listed below, sequenced in a study of blood T cells in healthy people across ages. It was with a sample-barcoded 5' primer and a J-beta primer mix that a second PCR of roughly 7 to 12 cycles was run. MiXCR was run by TCRdb on the 5' RACE reads, yielding one entry per CDR3 protein. The sample has 1.5 million to 2 million distinct CDR3 sequences, just under 50% seen once. Sequencing was carried out using blood. The receptors were gathered from a woman in her thirties or forties in good health.

The rearrangement links TRBV4-3 to TRBJ2-7, with D possibly TRBD2 on 5 matching bases. Germline CDR1 LGHNA, CDR2 YSLEER. The V and J ends lost 3 bases and 0 bases respectively, with 9 bases between them. The CDR3 runs to 14 residues. CDR3 DNA sequence: TGCGCCAGCAGCCAGTCGGGAAACTCCTACGAGCAGTACTTC. This codes for CASSQSGNSYEQYF.

The rearrangement links TRBV7-3 to TRBJ2-1; 13 positions agree with TRBD2. Unmatched junction bases numbered 10, after V lost 4 bases and J lost 4 bases. Germline V gene lookup returns CDR1 SGHTA and CDR2 FQGTGA. This CDR3 contains 18 residues. The CDR3 loop reads CASSSKPRLAGGYNEQFF. In DNA form, the CDR3 reads TGTGCCAGCAGCTCAAAACCCAGACTAGCGGGGGGATACAATGAGCAGTTCTTC. The full variable domain, rest sourced from reference TRBV7-3 and TRBJ2-1, is GAGVSQTPSNKVTEKGKYVELRCDPISGHTALYWYRQSLGQGPEFLIYFQGTGAADDSGLPNDRFFAVRPEGSVSTLKIQRTERGDSAVYLCASSSKPRLAGGYNEQFFGPGTRLTVL.

This clonotype was detected a few times. The chain links TRBV5-1 to TRBJ2-7; tentatively, D is TRBD2 (6 bases). V was shortened by 4 bases and J by 3 bases, with 14 bases between the two germline ends. This CDR3 has 14 residues. Per germline, CDR1 SGHRS and CDR2 YFSETQ. The CDR3 region is CASSPVGGFYEQYF. In DNA form, the CDR3 reads TGCGCCAGCAGCCCGGTGGGGGGTTTCTACGAGCAGTACTTC.

This clonotype was picked up a small number of times. V is TRBV10-3 and J is TRBJ2-3; 8 bases fit TRBD2. CDR1 and CDR2 from the germline V gene are ENHRY and SYGVKD. J was trimmed by 4 bases and V by 1 base; bases with no gene match: 13. The length of the CDR3 is 18 residues. CDR3 protein: CAISEFPGLVRHADTQYF. DNA for the CDR3: TGTGCCATCAGTGAGTTTCCGGGACTAGTCCGACACGCAGATACGCAGTATTTT.

V is TRBV14 and J is TRBJ1-1, with 11 bases lining up with TRBD1. The V and J ends lost 4 bases and 3 bases, in that order; junction bases with no gene match: 10. Per the germline V gene, CDR1 is SGHDN and CDR2 is FVKESK. CDR3 length: 17 residues. CDR3 in amino acids: CASSPRTGGSVDTEAFF. CDR3 nucleotide sequence: TGTGCCAGCAGCCCTCGGACAGGGGGCAGCGTGGACACTGAAGCTTTCTTT. The variable domain in full, with the rest retrieved from reference TRBV14 and TRBJ1-1, is EAGVTQFPSHSVIEKGQTVTLRCDPISGHDNLYWYRRVMGKEIKFLLHFVKESKQDESGMPNNRFLAERTGGTYSTLKVQPAELEDSGVYFCASSPRTGGSVDTEAFFGQGTRLTVV.

This clonotype was found a few times. The chain employs TRBV4-1 and TRBJ1-2; TRBD1 matches at 8 bases. The germline gives CDR1 MGHRA, CDR2 YSYEKL. The CDR3 has 13 residues. V was clipped by 2 bases and J by 8 bases; unmatched bases: 4. CDR3 DNA: TGCGCCAGCAGCCAATCGGACAGGGCGGGCTACACCTTC. Protein product: CASSQSDRAGYTF.

This clonotype showed up just a few times. The chain couples TRBV11-2 to TRBJ2-5; TRBD1 or TRBD2 may be the D gene (6 bases each). V was shortened by 1 base and J by 5 bases, with 11 bases between the two germline ends. In germline, CDR1 is SGHAT, CDR2 FQNNGV. This CDR3 spans 14 amino acids. The CDR3 nucleotides are TGTGCCAGCAGCTTAGGGGGGGCGTACGAGACCCAGTACTTC. It codes for CASSLGGAYETQYF.

This clonotype came up a few times. The chain combines TRBV29-1 with TRBJ2-4; D not resolved. The CDR3 totals 14 residues. The germline CDR1 and CDR2 sequences are SQVTM and ANQGSEA. Trimming stripped 7 bases from V and 6 bases from J, with 19 bases between. The CDR3 sequence is CSALDANGGNIQYF. In DNA form, the CDR3 reads TGCAGCGCCCTGGATGCTAACGGCGGAAACATTCAGTACTTC.

This clonotype occurred many times. The V and J genes are TRBV29-1 and TRBJ2-7; D is unclear. The ends were cut back, 4 bases at V and 3 bases at J, with 7 bases in the middle. Germline CDR1 and CDR2: SQVTM and ANQGSEA. This CDR3 is 11 amino acids long. CDR3 loop: CSVGRGYEQYF. The CDR3 DNA follows: TGCAGCGTTGGCCGCGGCTACGAGCAGTACTTC.

The CDR3 sequence: CSARMGLAIFTDTQYF. CDR3 sequence (DNA): TGCAGTGCTAGAATGGGACTAGCAATATTCACAGATACGCAGTATTTT. This rearrangement joins TRBV20-1 to TRBJ2-3; 9 nucleotides agree with TRBD2. Germline lookup yields CDR1 DFQATT and CDR2 SNEGSKA (reference sequence). The CDR3 loop spans 16 amino acids. V trimming: 2 bases; J trimming: 2 bases; junction bases outside the gene matches: 8.

This clonotype was seen once. The chain employs TRBV20-1 and TRBJ1-1, with D possibly matching TRBD1 (6 bases). Germline loops: CDR1 DFQATT, CDR2 SNEGSKA (reference sequence). Trimming cost V 5 bases and J 0 bases, with 25 bases left between them. The CDR3 length is 18 residues. CDR3 in amino acids: CSAPGTPNPRIMNTEAFF. CDR3 sequence (DNA): TGCAGTGCTCCGGGGACACCGAACCCTCGTATTATGAACACTGAAGCTTTCTTT.

The rearrangement uses TRBV5-1 and TRBJ2-3; the D gene is possibly TRBD2 (5 bases). V was clipped by 4 bases and J by 2 bases, with 11 bases between them. This CDR3 has 14 residues. CDR1 and CDR2 from the germline V gene are SGHRS and YFSETQ. In DNA, the CDR3 is TGCGCCAGCAGCGACCCCGGGAACACAGATACGCAGTATTTT. Translating it yields CASSDPGNTDTQYF. The variable domain in full, with the rest retrieved from reference TRBV5-1 and TRBJ2-3, is KAGVTQTPRYLIKTRGQQVTLSCSPISGHRSVSWYQQTPGQGLQFLFEYFSETQRNKGNFPGRFSGRQFSNSRSEMNVSTLELGDSALYLCASSDPGNTDTQYFGPGTRLTVL.

The V call is TRBV2, the J call TRBJ2-5; TRBD2 aligns across 9 bases. J gave up 5 bases and V 5 bases, and 6 bases lay outside the gene matches. Looked up from germline, CDR1 is SNHLY and CDR2 is FYNNEI. This CDR3 is built from 14 residues. CDR3 in amino acids: CASSRTSVGETQYF. The CDR3 DNA sequence: TGTGCCAGCAGTCGGACTAGCGTGGGGGAGACCCAGTACTTC. Drawing the rest from reference TRBV2 and TRBJ2-5, the complete variable domain is EPEVTQTPSHQVTQMGQEVILRCVPISNHLYFYWYRQILGQKVEFLVSFYNNEISEKSEIFDDQFSVERPDGSNFTLKIRSTKLEDSAMYFCASSRTSVGETQYFGPGTRLLVL.

CDR3 protein: CASSYRERGYNEQFF. DNA for the CDR3: TGTGCCAGCAGTTATCGGGAGCGCGGCTACAATGAGCAGTTCTTC. The chain has TRBV6-6 and TRBJ2-1, with TRBD2 as a possible D gene (6 bases). CDR3 length: 15 residues. V was shortened by 3 bases and J by 3 bases, with 12 bases between the two germline ends. Germline lookup yields CDR1 MNHNY and CDR2 SVGAGI (reference sequence).

In its sample, this clonotype was seen many times. V gene TRBV7-2 combines with J gene TRBJ2-7; D might be TRBD1 (6 bases). The CDR3 consists of 14 residues. The germline CDR1 and CDR2 sequences are SGHTA and FQGNSA. With 5 bases removed from V and 6 bases from J, the gap between germline ends came to 17 bases. The CDR3 sequence is CASSPGVAGGEQYF. CDR3 DNA: TGTGCCAGCAGCCCAGGGGTGGCTGGTGGCGAGCAGTACTTC. The variable domain in full, with the rest retrieved from reference TRBV7-2 and TRBJ2-7, is GAGVSQSPSNKVTEKGKDVELRCDPISGHTALYWYRQSLGQGLEFLIYFQGNSAPDKSGLPSDRFSAERTGGSVSTLTIQRTQQEDSAVYLCASSPGVAGGEQYFGPGTRLTVT.